The T cell receptor beta chain described here comes from a study of T cells in Graves' hyperthyroidism and ophthalmopathy. Regarding the study as a whole: Ophthalmopathy was model-predicted a median about 6 months pre-onset.

What was amplified from RNA transcripts were TCR beta CDR3 regions. First-round RT-PCR of the TCR CDR3 relied on the HTBI primer set. A single record per CDR3 protein comes from TCRdb applying MiXCR to the multiplex PCR reads. In the table there are over 700,000 distinct CDR3 sequences, 35% to 40% of which are singletons. The authors took PBMCs from 8.5 to 10 ml fresh peripheral blood. The table lists this clonotype with a few counts. Its target is not known. The sample consisted of blood. The origin of this receptor is a man between 18 and 29 years old with Graves' hyperthyroidism.

CDR3 protein: CASSLSEGQVAYGYTF. In nucleotides, the CDR3 is TGCGCCAGCAGCTTGAGTGAGGGACAGGTGGCCTATGGCTACACCTTC. The chain couples TRBV5-1 to TRBJ1-2, with 8 bases fitting TRBD1. There are 16 residues in the CDR3. The germline V gene encodes CDR1 SGHRS and CDR2 YFSETQ. With 1 base clipped from V and 4 bases from J, the junction kept 9 bases outside the gene matches.